One and the same sample provided the 8 T cell receptor beta chains below, sequenced in a study of regulatory T cells in long-lasting Graves disease (TCRdb year 2021). The library was generated by multiplex PCR. For sequencing, an Illumina HiSeq 4000 was employed. To build TCR beta libraries, CDR3 regions were amplified by Arm-PCR using iRepertoire HTBI primers. TCRdb took the public reads, trimmed them with fastp at Q25, ran MiXCR for clone calling and kept in-frame beta chains. Identical CDR3 proteins give one entry, which carries the most common genes and DNA. The sample table contains fewer than 450,000 distinct CDR3 sequences; only one count was recorded for roughly 20% of them. The top ten clones comprise less than 25% of the sample. The time point label of this sample denotes: persistent/refractory GD, antithyroid drugs over 5 years with positive TRAb. RNA was extracted from PBMCs in TRIzol for both TCR sequencing and RNA sequencing.

This sample comprised peripheral blood mononuclear cells (PBMCs), obtained when the disease was refractory, from a patient treated with antithyroid drugs. The receptor set was obtained from a female donor with Graves disease.

This clonotype was found many times. The chain couples TRBV12-3 or TRBV12-4 to TRBJ2-2, with D possibly matching TRBD2 (6 bases). The CDR3 covers 13 residues. V gave up 3 bases and J gave up 6 bases, with 8 bases separating them. In DNA form, the CDR3 reads TGTGCCAGCAGTTTCGGAGGGGCCGGGGAGCTGTTTTTT. Its protein product is CASSFGGAGELFF.

The chain has TRBV19 and TRBJ1-2; no clear D. V lost 6 bases to trimming and J lost 3 bases, with 17 bases between them. Germline-derived CDR1 and CDR2 are LNHDA and SQIVND (reference sequence). The CDR3 spans 15 residues. CDR3 sequence: CASSPSEFLDYGYTF. The CDR3 DNA is TGTGCCAGTAGCCCGTCGGAGTTTCTGGACTATGGCTACACCTTC.

The V and J genes are TRBV2 and TRBJ2-1, with unresolved D. This CDR3 has 14 residues. Trimming shortened V by 8 bases and J by 0 bases, and 11 bases separated the two germline ends. Germline V gives CDR1 SNHLY, CDR2 FYNNEI. CDR3 residues: CASQTAVSYNEQFF. Written as DNA, the CDR3 is TGTGCCAGCCAAACGGCGGTCTCCTACAATGAGCAGTTCTTC.

The rearrangement links TRBV29-1 to TRBJ2-7; D gene unclear. Trimming took off 8 bases at V and 0 bases at J, with 17 bases between the two ends. The CDR3 length is 14 residues. Germline CDR1 is SQVTM and CDR2 is ANQGSEA. The CDR3 coding sequence is TGCAGCTTCGCAGCGAATACCCCCTCCTACGAGCAGTACTTC. Encoded protein: CSFAANTPSYEQYF.

With respect to this clonotype: This sequence may be a read error, since a much larger clone differs from it by one base. The J gene is TRBJ1-2, the V gene TRBV28; D might be TRBD1 (6 bases). Trimming removed 2 bases at V and 8 bases at J, with 18 bases between. The CDR3 is 15 amino acids. Germline values: CDR1 MDHEN, CDR2 SYDVKM. CDR3 sequence: CASSLIPLTGSGYTF. DNA of the CDR3: TGTGCCAGCAGTTTAATTCCCCTTACAGGGTCCGGCTACACCTTC.

This clonotype was observed many times. J is TRBJ2-5 and V is TRBV6-1; D ambiguous. In germline, CDR1 is MNHNS, CDR2 SASEGT. The V gene lost 7 bases and the J gene lost 2 bases, with 17 bases spanning the gap. CDR3 length: 15 amino acids. The CDR3 DNA sequence: TGTGCCAGCACCCGATACGAGTCTAGACAAGAGACCCAGTACTTC. Its translation is CASTRYESRQETQYF.

This clonotype turned up a few times. V is TRBV11-2 and J is TRBJ2-7; D unclear. Trimming removed 4 bases at V and 3 bases at J, with 10 bases between. The CDR3 length is 13 residues. Germline V gene lookup returns CDR1 SGHAT and CDR2 FQNNGV. The CDR3 DNA is TGTGCCAGCAGCTATGTAAGGGACTACGAGCAGTACTTC. Translation: CASSYVRDYEQYF.

This clonotype showed up many times. The chain has TRBV12-3 or TRBV12-4 and TRBJ2-2; D may be TRBD2 (5 bases). The CDR3 length is 14 residues. Trimming left V 3 bases short and J 6 bases short, with 11 bases between. The CDR3 DNA reads as TGTGCCAGCAGTTTTACTAGAGAGGCCGGGGAGCTGTTTTTT. Translating gives CASSFTREAGELFF.